The rows below give T cell receptor beta chains drawn from one sample of a study of regulatory T cells in long-lasting Graves disease. TCRdb reprocessed the multiplex PCR reads with MiXCR, giving one entry per CDR3 protein. The table lists roughly 350,000 distinct CDR3 sequences, roughly 17% of them singletons, with 25% to 30% in the top ten. The same sample was also used in a study of T cells in Graves' hyperthyroidism and ophthalmopathy.

The source was peripheral blood mononuclear cells (PBMCs), collected at new diagnosis, from a patient treated with antithyroid drugs. Receptors were obtained from a middle-aged man with Graves disease. Both conserved end residues are part of each CDR3. A D gene is named only where the DNA matches it firmly. A row's size may be missing; if present it is once, few, many or a size class.

J: TRBJ2-7; size: many; V: TRBV7-2; D: TRBD2; CDR3: CASNPGGGDVYEQYF
J: TRBJ2-7; size: many; V: TRBV6-1; D: NA; CDR3: CASGRDGPQLIGQYF
J: TRBJ1-4; size: many; V: TRBV20-1; D: NA; CDR3: CSVEGGATNEKLFF
J: TRBJ2-5; size: many; V: TRBV28; D: NA; CDR3: CASSNSATGKETQYF
J: TRBJ1-2; size: NA; V: TRBV28; D: NA; CDR3: CASSFSTLGHGDPRPNYGYTF
J: TRBJ2-5; size: NA; V: TRBV20-1; D: TRBD2; CDR3: CSASSGGAQETQYF
J: TRBJ1-1; size: NA; V: TRBV6-1; D: NA; CDR3: CASTAGAHTEAFF
J: TRBJ2-5; size: many; V: TRBV3-1; D: NA; CDR3: CASSQPTGRETQYF
J: TRBJ2-3; size: many; V: TRBV27; D: NA; CDR3: CASSQTELRGTDTQYF
J: TRBJ2-5; size: few; V: TRBV19; D: NA; CDR3: CASSISRTGSGTQYF
J: TRBJ1-3; size: NA; V: TRBV6-2/TRBV6-3; D: NA; CDR3: CASSEWGESSGNTIYF
J: TRBJ1-5; size: many; V: TRBV20-1; D: NA; CDR3: CSARDRRGGVAYQPQHF
J: TRBJ2-3; size: many; V: TRBV7-9; D: TRBD1; CDR3: CAATPGQQSTDTQYF
J: TRBJ1-3; size: NA; V: TRBV28; D: NA; CDR3: CASSSSGYSGNTIYF
J: TRBJ2-2; size: NA; V: TRBV2; D: NA; CDR3: CASSLNPGPTGELFF
J: TRBJ2-7; size: many; V: TRBV18; D: TRBD2; CDR3: CASSPFTSDNEQYF
J: TRBJ1-5; size: many; V: TRBV6-1; D: NA; CDR3: CASKTSKQHLNQPQHF
J: TRBJ2-3; size: many; V: TRBV5-1; D: TRBD2; CDR3: CASSRGLAGGQDTQYF
J: TRBJ2-7; size: few; V: TRBV9; D: NA; CDR3: CASSVGTNSYEQYF
J: TRBJ1-2; size: many; V: TRBV6-1; D: TRBD1; CDR3: CASSNLRQGLGYGYTF
J: TRBJ1-4; size: NA; V: TRBV3-1; D: NA; CDR3: CASSQAGRTNEKLFF
J: TRBJ1-6; size: few; V: TRBV10-3; D: TRBD1; CDR3: CATGQDRSPLHF
J: TRBJ1-6; size: many; V: TRBV5-1; D: NA; CDR3: CASSLVPGRNSPLHF
J: TRBJ2-7; size: many; V: TRBV6-2/TRBV6-3; D: NA; CDR3: CASSYPGSGGSYEQYF
J: TRBJ2-3; size: many; V: TRBV2; D: NA; CDR3: CASSENRGTDTQYF
J: TRBJ2-7; size: NA; V: TRBV27; D: NA; CDR3: CASSLLQRGRSEYF
J: TRBJ1-4; size: many; V: TRBV2; D: TRBD1; CDR3: CASKPLTGNIWTNEKLFF
J: TRBJ1-1; size: many; V: TRBV24-1; D: NA; CDR3: CATSDVQGISGAFF
J: TRBJ1-1; size: many; V: TRBV18; D: NA; CDR3: CASSVQGHRNSEAFF
J: TRBJ2-2; size: NA; V: TRBV4-1; D: TRBD2; CDR3: CASSHPQTSGGAVGELFF
J: TRBJ2-1; size: many; V: TRBV3-1; D: NA; CDR3: CASSQDGPYNEQFF
J: TRBJ2-5; size: NA; V: TRBV5-1; D: NA; CDR3: CASSPDGVGETQYF